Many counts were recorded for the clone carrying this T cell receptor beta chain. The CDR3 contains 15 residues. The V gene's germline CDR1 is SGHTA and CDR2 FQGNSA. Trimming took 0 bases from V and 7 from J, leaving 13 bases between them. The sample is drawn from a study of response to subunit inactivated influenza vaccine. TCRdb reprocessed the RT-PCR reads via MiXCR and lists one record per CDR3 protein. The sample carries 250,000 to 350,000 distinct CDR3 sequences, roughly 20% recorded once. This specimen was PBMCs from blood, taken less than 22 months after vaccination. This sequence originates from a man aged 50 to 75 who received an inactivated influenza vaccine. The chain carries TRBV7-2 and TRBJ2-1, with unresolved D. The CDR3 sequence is CASSLAAVGYNEQFF. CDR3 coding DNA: TGTGCCAGCAGCTTAGCAGCTGTAGGTTATAATGAGCAGTTCTTC. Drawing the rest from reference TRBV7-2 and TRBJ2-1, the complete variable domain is GAGVSQSPSNKVTEKGKDVELRCDPISGHTALYWYRQSLGQGLEFLIYFQGNSAPDKSGLPSDRFSAERTGGSVSTLTIQRTQQEDSAVYLCASSLAAVGYNEQFFGPGTRLTVL.